Shown below are 9 T cell receptor beta chains from a single sample sequenced in a study of shared clonotypes between healthy human individuals. TCRdb's table, derived via immunoSEQ multiplex PCR, lists solely in-frame clones and lacks some. The sample shows hundreds of thousands of clones, 73% of them seen only once. The sample consisted of memory CD4+ T cells sorted from blood. Subset here: CD45RA-negative fraction. The receptors here all came from a woman between 25 and 40 years old in good health.

CDR3 coding DNA: TGCGCCAGCAGCTTGGGGGGACAGGGAGGGCAGCCCCAGCATTTT. Protein: CASSLGGQGGQPQHF. J is TRBJ1-5 and V is TRBV5-1; 9 bases match TRBD1. V lost 0 bases, J lost 7 bases, and 5 bases stayed unmatched. CDR3 length: 15 amino acids. Germline V gene sequence: CDR1 SGHRS, CDR2 YFSETQ.

J is TRBJ2-2 and V is TRBV30; D perhaps matches TRBD2 (6 bases). Trimming took off 5 bases at V and 7 bases at J, with 17 bases between the two ends. The length of the CDR3 is 14 residues. Germline V gene data show CDR1 as GTSNPN and CDR2 as SVGIG (reference sequence). The DNA of the CDR3 is TGTGCCTGGGGAGGGTCAGGTTTTAGCGGGGAGCTGTTTTTT. It is translated as CAWGGSGFSGELFF. The full variable domain, rest sourced from reference TRBV30 and TRBJ2-2, is SQTIHQWPATLVQPVGSPLSLECTVEGTSNPNLYWYRQAAGRGLQLLFYSVGIGQISSEVPQNLSASRPQDRQFILSSKKLLLSDSGFYLCAWGGSGFSGELFFGEGSRLTVL.

The rearrangement joins TRBV6-5 to TRBJ1-1, with a possible D match to TRBD1 (6 bases). Germline-derived CDR1 and CDR2 are MNHEY and SVGAGI. This CDR3 region has 13 residues. The ends were cut back, 7 bases at V and 3 bases at J, with 12 bases in the middle. CDR3 nucleotides: TGTGCCAGCAACAACTACAGGGACACTGAAGCTTTCTTT. It encodes CASNNYRDTEAFF.

The chain employs TRBV11-3 and TRBJ2-3; D assignment may be TRBD1 or TRBD2 (5 bases each). V lost 0 bases to trimming and J lost 4 bases, with 11 bases between them. This CDR3 is built from 15 residues. CDR1 and CDR2 from the germline V gene are SGHNT and YENEEA. Here the CDR3 reads CASSLDGAGSDTQYF. CDR3 coding DNA: TGTGCCAGCAGCTTAGATGGGGCGGGCTCAGATACGCAGTATTTT. Looking up the rest from reference TRBV11-3 and TRBJ2-3 gives the full variable domain: EAGVVQSPRYKIIEKKQPVAFWCNPISGHNTLYWYLQNLGQGPELLIRYENEEAVDDSQLPKDRFSAERLKGVDSTLKIQPAELGDSAVYLCASSLDGAGSDTQYFGPGTRLTVL.

This clone was seen only once. V and J are TRBV5-6 and TRBJ2-7, with D possibly TRBD2 on 5 matching bases. Germline CDR1 SGHDT, CDR2 YYEEEE. Deletions cut 5 bases from V and 6 bases from J, with 21 bases between. The CDR3 is 15 residues long. This chain's CDR3 is CASRELGRGVSEQYF. In DNA form, the CDR3 reads TGTGCCAGCAGGGAGCTAGGGAGAGGTGTTTCCGAGCAGTACTTC. Combining the CDR3 with reference TRBV5-6 and TRBJ2-7 gives the whole variable domain DAGVTQSPTHLIKTRGQQVTLRCSPKSGHDTVSWYQQALGQGPQFIFQYYEEEERQRGNFPDRFSGHQFPNYSSELNVNALLLGDSALYLCASRELGRGVSEQYFGPGTRLTVT.

This clone was detected a few times. The chain couples TRBV2 to TRBJ2-5, with D perhaps matching TRBD2 (6 bases). Trimming cost V 3 bases and J 5 bases, with 16 bases left between them. This CDR3 spans 15 amino acids. Germline CDR1 SNHLY, CDR2 FYNNEI. The CDR3 nucleotides are TGTGCCAGCAGTGATCCAGGAGGGGCCGGCGAGACCCAGTACTTC. Its protein product is CASSDPGGAGETQYF.

The chain uses TRBV5-1 and TRBJ2-3, with 7 nucleotides matching TRBD2. The germline CDR1 and CDR2 sequences are SGHRS and YFSETQ. J gave up 2 bases and V 0 bases, and 3 bases lay outside the gene matches. The CDR3 is 15 amino acids. CDR3 sequence (DNA): TGCGCCAGCAGCTTGGCTAGCGGTTACACAGATACGCAGTATTTT. It is translated as CASSLASGYTDTQYF.

The chain uses TRBV7-2 and TRBJ2-7; 9 bases are shared with TRBD1. The CDR3 has 14 residues. V lost 1 base, J lost 2 bases, and 0 bases stayed unmatched. Per germline, CDR1 SGHTA and CDR2 FQGNSA. DNA of the CDR3: TGTGCCAGCAGCTTAGGGACAGGGGCCTACGAGCAGTACTTC. Amino acid sequence: CASSLGTGAYEQYF.

This clone has ten or more counts. CDR3 coding DNA: TGTGCCAGCAGTACCGGGACAGGGGTTAATGAAAAACTGTTTTTT. This translates into CASSTGTGVNEKLFF. This rearrangement joins TRBV28 to TRBJ1-4, with 10 positions matching TRBD1. V lost 5 bases to trimming and J lost 4 bases; unmatched junction nucleotides: 4. Germline lookup yields CDR1 MDHEN and CDR2 SYDVKM. The CDR3 has 15 amino acids.